The clone carrying this TCR beta chain was detected only a few times. What it recognizes is unknown. Germline CDR1 is SEHNR and CDR2 is FQNEAQ (reference sequence). V was pared by 7 bases and J by 0 bases, with 9 bases between. There are 13 residues in the CDR3. This sample is drawn from a study of cytomegalovirus exposure and HLA in healthy donors. Study context: HLA-typed donors were the source of approximately 86 million unique TCRs held in an early data release.

Study-level results: Cytomegalovirus-associated TCR beta chains were listed, numbering some 150. Some V segments could not be told apart, so they were left out, TRBV6-2 and TRBV6-3 among them.

The PCR made use of 60 Vbeta and 13 Jbeta primers. Clones were read by immunoSEQ multiplex PCR, and TCRdb kept only the in-frame ones, dropping some. The table records 90,000 to 95,000 clones, roughly 79% of them present only once. The sequencing input was PBMCs. The source is a man aged 30 to 39 in good health and CMV-seronegative. V and J are TRBV7-9 and TRBJ1-1; D is unresolved. The CDR3 here is CASTLEMNTEAFF. The CDR3 DNA is TGTGCCAGCACCCTAGAAATGAACACTGAAGCTTTCTTT.